Listed here is a single T cell receptor beta chain. This entry belongs to a study of T cells after yellow fever vaccination. TCRdb fed the 5' RACE reads into MiXCR, producing one record per CDR3 protein. The sample includes about 350,000 distinct CDR3 sequences, roughly an eighth seen only once; the top ten take 3% to 4%. The germline V gene encodes CDR1 SGHTA and CDR2 FQGNSA. The ends were cut back, 5 bases at V and 7 bases at J, with 11 bases in the middle. The CDR3 extends over 13 amino acids. Sample: CD4+ T cells sorted from PBMCs, taken 15 days after the yellow fever booster vaccination. The receptor was isolated from a man between 18 and 29 years old who received the YFV17D yellow fever vaccine. This rearrangement joins TRBV7-2 to TRBJ2-2; D is unresolved. The CDR3 protein is CASSPRPDGELFF. The CDR3 nucleotides read TGTGCCAGCAGCCCCCGCCCCGACGGGGAGCTGTTTTTT.